This is a list of T cell receptor beta chains from one sample in a study of T cell responses to AZD1222 COVID-19 vaccine. Assay: immunoSEQ multiplex PCR; the TCRdb copy retains only in-frame clones and omits some. The sample holds around 220,000 clones; approximately 94% are singletons and the top ten take 1.7%. Here the sequenced sample was peripheral blood, taken 28 days after the second dose of the MenACWY control vaccine. Source of these receptors: an adult who received the MenACWY meningococcal vaccine as a control. The CDR3 runs from the conserved cysteine through the conserved F or W. The order of the fields is V gene, J gene, clone size, D gene, CDR3 protein, CDR3 DNA. D genes are given only for firm matches. Size tells how often a clone was seen (once, few, many) or the class of an expanded clone, and some rows leave it out.

TRBV9	TRBJ2-5	NA	NA	CASSVARGETQYF	TGTGCCAGCAGCGTAGCTAGGGGGGAGACCCAGTACTTC
TRBV2	TRBJ1-2	NA	NA	CASIFRRQDNYGYTF	TGTGCCAGCATTTTTCGACGACAGGATAACTATGGCTACACCTTC
TRBV6-5	TRBJ1-1	NA	NA	CASSLRGGNTEAFF	TGTGCCAGCAGCCTACGGGGGGGAAACACTGAAGCTTTCTTT
TRBV5-8	TRBJ2-7	NA	NA	CASRVVHEQYF	TGTGCCAGCAGGGTGGTCCACGAGCAGTACTTC
TRBV5-1	TRBJ1-5	NA	NA	CASSSKYDRNTSNQPQHF	TGCGCCAGCAGCTCTAAATATGACAGGAACACCAGCAATCAGCCCCAGCATTTT
TRBV27	TRBJ2-7	NA	NA	CASSPGGSSYEQYF	TGTGCCAGCAGTCCTGGCGGTAGCTCCTACGAGCAGTACTTC
TRBV5-1	TRBJ1-3	NA	NA	CASSPGALGNTIYF	TGCGCCAGCAGCCCTGGGGCCTTGGGAAACACCATATATTTT
TRBV11-2	TRBJ1-1	NA	NA	CASSSGSGVDTEAFF	TGTGCCAGCAGCTCGGGGTCCGGGGTAGACACTGAAGCTTTCTTT
TRBV19	TRBJ2-4	NA	TRBD1	CASSPAQGAIAKNIQYF	TGTGCCAGTAGTCCCGCCCAGGGGGCGATAGCCAAAAACATTCAGTACTTC
TRBV30	TRBJ2-7	few	NA	CAWSPGTQSYEQYF	TGTGCCTGGAGTCCCGGGACTCAATCCTACGAGCAGTACTTC
TRBV5-1	TRBJ1-1	NA	NA	CASSPGQNTEAFF	TGCGCCAGCAGCCCCGGACAGAACACTGAAGCTTTCTTT
TRBV18	TRBJ1-2	NA	NA	CASSPSGRADYGYTF	TGTGCCAGCTCACCATCCGGCAGGGCGGACTATGGCTACACCTTC
TRBV5-1	TRBJ2-2	NA	NA	CASSLPNTGELFF	TGCGCCAGCAGCCTACCGAACACCGGGGAGCTGTTTTTT
TRBV28	TRBJ2-1	NA	TRBD2	CASSLSPLASSRDEQFF	TGTGCCAGCAGTTTATCCCCACTAGCGTCCAGTAGGGATGAGCAGTTCTTC
TRBV27	TRBJ1-3	NA	NA	CASSLSAAIGNTIYF	TGTGCCAGCAGTTTATCGGCGGCTATCGGAAACACCATATATTTT
TRBV30	TRBJ1-5	NA	NA	CAWSVNTIDQPQHF	TGTGCCTGGAGTGTAAACACGATCGATCAGCCCCAGCATTTT
TRBV27	TRBJ2-2	NA	NA	CASSFERGSGELFF	TGTGCCAGCAGTTTCGAGAGAGGGTCCGGGGAGCTGTTTTTT
TRBV12-3/TRBV12-4	TRBJ2-2	NA	NA	CASSLGGTGELFF	TGTGCCAGCAGTTTGGGTGGCACCGGGGAGCTGTTTTTT
TRBV7-9	TRBJ2-7	NA	TRBD2	CASSSRGLDSYEQYF	TGTGCCAGCAGCTCGAGGGGACTAGACTCCTACGAGCAGTACTTC
TRBV3-1/TRBV3-2	TRBJ2-1	NA	TRBD2	CASAGGNYNEQFF	TGTGCCAGCGCGGGGGGGAACTACAATGAGCAGTTCTTC
TRBV7-2	TRBJ1-2	NA	NA	CASSFTPGVLYGYTF	TGTGCCAGCAGCTTTACGCCCGGGGTCCTATATGGCTACACCTTC
TRBV30	TRBJ1-4	NA	NA	CAWSTGLGKLFF	TGTGCCTGGAGTACAGGGTTGGGAAAACTGTTTTTT
TRBV28	TRBJ1-2	NA	TRBD1	CASSTGGPGYTF	TGTGCCAGCAGTACAGGGGGCCCGGGCTACACCTTC
TRBV3-1/TRBV3-2	TRBJ2-7	NA	NA	CASSPGLLGTYEQYF	TGTGCCAGCAGCCCAGGACTCCTGGGGACCTACGAGCAGTACTTC
TRBV29-1	TRBJ1-2	NA	NA	CSVGEGSGYTF	TGCAGCGTGGGGGAGGGAAGTGGCTACACCTTC
TRBV27	TRBJ2-7	NA	NA	CASSDNRVRGQYF	TGTGCCAGCAGTGACAACAGGGTCCGGGGACAGTACTTC
TRBV27	TRBJ2-7	NA	TRBD1	CASSRDRGSYEQYF	TGTGCCAGCAGTCGGGACAGGGGTTCCTACGAGCAGTACTTC
TRBV6-4	TRBJ2-3	NA	NA	CASSDGEVTDTQYF	TGTGCCAGCAGTGACGGAGAGGTCACAGATACGCAGTATTTT
TRBV25-1	TRBJ1-4	NA	NA	CASSEGRGNEKLFF	TGTGCCAGCAGTGAGGGGAGGGGAAATGAAAAACTGTTTTTT
TRBV10-3	TRBJ1-4	NA	NA	CAISPDRQPGNEKLFF	TGTGCCATCTCGCCGGACCGCCAACCCGGTAATGAAAAACTGTTTTTT
TRBV27	TRBJ2-3	NA	TRBD2	CASIKGATSGAYTDTQYF	TGTGCCAGCATAAAGGGGGCGACTAGCGGGGCCTACACAGATACGCAGTATTTT
TRBV5-6	TRBJ2-2	NA	NA	CASSLAASGELFF	TGTGCCAGCAGCTTGGCCGCCAGCGGGGAGCTGTTTTTT
TRBV20-1	TRBJ2-3	NA	NA	CSARYADTQYF	TGCAGTGCTAGGTATGCAGATACGCAGTATTTT
TRBV6-5	TRBJ1-5	NA	TRBD1	CASSGTGGGNQPQHF	TGTGCCAGCAGCGGGACAGGGGGTGGCAATCAGCCCCAGCATTTT
TRBV15	TRBJ1-1	once	TRBD1	CATSGNRDRGNTEAFF	TGTGCCACCAGCGGAAACCGGGACAGGGGGAACACTGAAGCTTTCTTT
TRBV5-4	TRBJ1-1	once	NA	CASRLDLNTEAFF	TGTGCCAGCAGATTGGATTTGAACACTGAAGCTTTCTTT